This T cell receptor (beta chain) was recovered during a study of blood T cell repertoires in COVID-19. Whole-study context: Whether acute or convalescent, the COVID-19 samples came from the United States, Italy and Spain. PBMCs, B-cell-depleted T cells, or T cells were the source of the cDNA or gDNA that made up the material.

This CDR3 spans 14 amino acids. V gave up 6 bases and J gave up 6 bases; unmatched junction bases: 4. Germline lookup yields CDR1 MDHEN and CDR2 SYDVKM. Profiling relied on immunoSEQ multiplex PCR, and the TCRdb table lists in-frame clones only, not all of them. The sample has around 140,000 clones, 80% to 85% seen once. Material: peripheral blood. The genes are TRBV28 and TRBJ1-5, with 11 positions matching TRBD1. The TCR originated in a woman between 55 and 75 years old with acute or convalescent COVID-19. The CDR3 bases are TGTGCCAGCAGCTCGGGACAGGGGGTTCAGCCCCAGCATTTT. This codes for CASSSGQGVQPQHF.